This TCR beta chain comes out of a study of technical replicates of blood from a few donors. The repertoire was sequenced with immunoSEQ multiplex PCR; TCRdb's copy has only in-frame clones and lacks some. The sample yields thousands of clones, roughly 91% seen once. The V gene's germline CDR1 is MNHEY and CDR2 SMNVEV (reference sequence). Trimming left V 5 bases short and J 6 bases short, with 13 bases between. The CDR3 has 13 amino acids. The sample comprised PBMCs. The sequence was collected from a human donor in good health. The chain has TRBV27 and TRBJ1-2; a possible D gene is TRBD1 (5 bases). The CDR3 nucleotides are TGTGCCAGCAGTCCGGGACTTTATCATGGCTACACCTTC. Encoded protein: CASSPGLYHGYTF.